This T cell receptor beta chain was profiled in a study of OX40 agonist ivuxolimab in advanced cancers. Sequencing used immunoSEQ multiplex PCR; TCRdb keeps in-frame clones, though not all of them. Of some 43,000 clones listed, around 86% were seen once; the top ten hold around 14%. CDR3 length: 15 residues. Germline V CDR1 and CDR2: SGHRS, YFSETQ. After removal of 4 bases from V and 8 bases from J, the junction contained 14 bases not matched to a gene. This receptor was identified in an adult with an advanced solid tumor such as melanoma, head and neck, liver or kidney cancer. This chain joins TRBV5-1 and TRBJ1-2, with 7 bases that match TRBD1. This sample comprised CD4+ or CD8+ T cells sorted from blood, obtained in a trial of the OX40 agonist ivuxolimab. The CDR3 bases are TGCGCCAGCAGCCCTGAGGTACAGGGGCCCGGGGGCTACACCTTC. Translation: CASSPEVQGPGGYTF.